This T cell receptor (beta chain) was sequenced during a study of blood T cell repertoires in COVID-19. Germline-derived CDR1 and CDR2 are SQVTM and ANQGSEA. The CDR3 consists of 19 residues. Trimming took 0 bases from V and 0 from J, leaving 21 bases between them. The data were produced by immunoSEQ multiplex PCR, yet TCRdb's version contains in-frame clones alone and is incomplete. The sample holds some 310,000 clones, under 90% seen once. The sample was peripheral blood. The chain employs TRBV29-1 and TRBJ1-3; D uncertain. The TCR comes from a woman in her 30s with COVID-19, enrolled during active disease. CDR3 in amino acids: CSVEDPYSPPTYSGNTIYF. In DNA form, the CDR3 reads TGCAGCGTTGAAGATCCCTATTCCCCTCCCACCTACTCTGGAAACACCATATATTTT.